These 30 T cell receptor beta chains share one sample of origin, sequenced in a study of metastatic and nonmetastatic thyroid tumors. All patients were untreated before thyroid surgery. TCRdb re-clonotyped the PCR reads through MiXCR. The sample lists tens of thousands of clones, 20% to 30% occurring once. The sample consisted of blood. The receptor set was obtained from a female donor with papillary thyroid cancer or a benign thyroid nodule (not recorded which). Some clones in this sample may be carry-over from other donors' samples.

The sample holds one count of this clone. The chain joins TRBV5-5 to TRBJ2-5; 11 bases agree with TRBD2. V gave up 2 bases and J gave up 5 bases; unmatched junction bases: 11. The CDR3 loop spans 17 amino acids. The V gene's germline CDR1 is SGHKS and CDR2 YYEKEE (reference sequence). The CDR3 reads CASSFVPVTSGSETQYF. The CDR3 DNA reads as TGTGCCAGCAGCTTCGTTCCCGTTACTAGCGGGAGTGAGACCCAGTACTTC. The complete variable domain, with remaining parts taken from reference TRBV5-5 and TRBJ2-5, reads DAGVTQSPTHLIKTRGQQVTLRCSPISGHKSVSWYQQVLGQGPQFIFQYYEKEERGRGNFPDRFSARQFPNYSSELNVNALLLGDSALYLCASSFVPVTSGSETQYFGPGTRLLVL.

The rearrangement joins TRBV10-2 to TRBJ1-1; D uncertain. The CDR3 has 12 amino acids. Per germline, CDR1 WSHSY and CDR2 SAAADI. V dropped 6 bases and J dropped 0 bases, with 5 bases sitting between them. The CDR3 loop is CASSGLNTEAFF. The CDR3 DNA is TGCGCCAGCAGCGGATTGAACACTGAAGCTTTCTTT.

Only a few counts were recorded for this clone. The chain uses TRBV5-1 and TRBJ1-3; D gene unclear. CDR1 is SGHRS, CDR2 YFSETQ, per germline. Trimming removed 3 bases from V and 2 bases from J, with 21 bases in between. The CDR3 length is 18 residues. Here the CDR3 DNA reads TGCGCCAGCAGCTCGTATGTGCCGGGCAGATCGGCTGGAAACACCATATATTTT. Translating gives CASSSYVPGRSAGNTIYF.

This clone appeared many times. This chain joins TRBV13 and TRBJ2-2; tentative D call: TRBD2 (8 bases). Deletions cut 11 bases from V and 4 bases from J, with 17 bases between. Germline V gene data show CDR1 as PRHDT and CDR2 as FYEKMQ (reference sequence). The CDR3 is made up of 14 amino acids. The CDR3 nucleotides are TGTGCCTGCACAGGGGCGGGAGGCACCGGGGAGCTGTTTTTT. Protein product: CACTGAGGTGELFF.

In its sample, this clone was seen many times. The rearrangement joins TRBV24-1 to TRBJ2-6; 11 bases match TRBD1. V dropped 4 bases and J dropped 3; count of bases not matched to a gene: 4. The germline CDR1 and CDR2 sequences are KGHDR and SFDVKD. The CDR3 has 17 residues. This chain's CDR3 is CATSEGQGVFGANVLTF. DNA of the CDR3: TGTGCCACCAGTGAGGGACAGGGGGTATTTGGGGCCAACGTCCTGACTTTC.

This chain connects TRBV12-3 or TRBV12-4 to TRBJ2-7; 7 bases fit TRBD1. The CDR3 has 19 amino acids. Trimming took 4 bases from V and 2 from J; bases not matched to a gene: 20. The CDR3 protein is CASSSTGATVTGNAYEQYF. The CDR3, as DNA: TGTGCCAGCAGTTCAACAGGGGCGACCGTGACAGGGAACGCCTACGAGCAGTACTTC.

The CDR3: CATTGTFETGELFF. CDR3 nucleotide sequence: TGTGCCACCACTGGTACATTTGAGACCGGGGAGCTGTTTTTT. The gene calls are TRBV6-1 and TRBJ2-2; no definite D call. Germline-derived CDR1 and CDR2 are MNHNS and SASEGT. V was cut by 10 bases and J by 5 bases, with 17 bases left in between. This CDR3 region has 14 residues.

As regards this clone: Other DNA sequences of this sample code for an identical CDR3. This chain connects TRBV2 to TRBJ2-3; D gene ambiguous. The CDR3 sequence is 15 residues long. Per the germline V gene, CDR1 is SNHLY and CDR2 is FYNNEI. The ends were cut back, 2 bases at V and 0 bases at J, with 9 bases in the middle. DNA of the CDR3: TGTGCCAGCAGTGAATCGGGCAGTAGCACAGATACGCAGTATTTT. This encodes CASSESGSSTDTQYF.

The sample holds many counts of this clone. The J gene is TRBJ1-2, the V gene TRBV30; D unclear. This CDR3 is built from 13 residues. CDR1 and CDR2 (germline): GTSNPN, SVGIG (reference sequence). V was clipped by 2 bases and J by 2 bases, with 9 bases between them. The CDR3 here is CAWSKEPNYGYTF. The CDR3 DNA is TGTGCCTGGAGTAAAGAGCCGAACTATGGCTACACCTTC.

This clone was picked up many times. V usage is TRBV29-1 and J usage is TRBJ2-4; D is ambiguous. The CDR3 loop spans 14 amino acids. CDR1 and CDR2 from the germline V gene are SQVTM and ANQGSEA. V was cut by 1 base and J by 3 bases, with 10 bases left in between. The DNA of the CDR3 is TGCAGCGTTGAAGGGTTCTTGGGCAAAAACATTCAGTACTTC. This gives the protein CSVEGFLGKNIQYF.

This chain connects TRBV6-1 to TRBJ2-7, with 10 bases that match TRBD2. Unmatched junction bases numbered 9, after V lost 6 bases and J lost 4 bases. Germline V gives CDR1 MNHNS, CDR2 SASEGT. This CDR3 has 15 residues. The CDR3: CASRQPSGSRYEQYF. The CDR3 nucleotides read TGTGCCAGCAGACAACCTAGCGGGAGTAGGTACGAGCAGTACTTC.

This clone occurred a few times. The V call is TRBV19, the J call TRBJ2-7; 11 bases map to TRBD2. The CDR3 sequence is 13 residues long. Germline trimming cut 4 bases from V and 7 bases from J; bases unmatched to any gene: 3. Germline loops: CDR1 LNHDA, CDR2 SQIVND (reference sequence). As DNA, the CDR3 is TGTGCCAGTAGTACCGGGACTAGCGGAGAGCAGTACTTC. This sequence encodes CASSTGTSGEQYF.

This clone was found many times. In DNA, the CDR3 is TGTGCCAGCAACCCACTAGGGGGGACAGGGCGGCTGTTTTTT. It is translated as CASNPLGGTGRLFF. The chain employs TRBV4-2 and TRBJ1-4, with 9 positions matching TRBD1. J was trimmed by 14 bases and V by 7 bases; bases with no gene match: 14. Germline CDR1 is LGHNA and CDR2 is YNFKEQ. CDR3 length: 14 amino acids.

This clone was counted a few times. V and J are TRBV11-2 and TRBJ1-1, with D unclear. The CDR3 runs to 12 residues. Germline-derived CDR1 and CDR2 are SGHAT and FQNNGV. V was cut by 0 bases and J by 4 bases, with 3 bases left in between. This chain's CDR3 is CASSLDRTEAFF. CDR3 in DNA: TGTGCCAGCAGCTTAGATCGCACTGAAGCTTTCTTT.

This clone is labeled as medium-sized. The genes are TRBV30 and TRBJ1-2; tentatively, D is TRBD1 (5 bases). The germline gives CDR1 GTSNPN, CDR2 SVGIG (reference sequence). V lost 3 bases to trimming and J lost 4 bases, with 6 bases between them. The CDR3 contains 11 residues. CDR3 amino acids: CAWRGTYGYTF. CDR3 sequence (DNA): TGTGCCTGGAGAGGGACCTATGGCTACACCTTC. Complete variable domain (other parts from reference TRBV30 and TRBJ1-2): SQTIHQWPATLVQPVGSPLSLECTVEGTSNPNLYWYRQAAGRGLQLLFYSVGIGQISSEVPQNLSASRPQDRQFILSSKKLLLSDSGFYLCAWRGTYGYTFGSGTRLTVV.

In the case of this clone: The junction differs from germline at one of its ends, possibly a read error. The rearrangement joins TRBV7-7 to TRBJ2-1, with a tentative D call TRBD1 (6 bases). The CDR3 loop spans 14 amino acids. The germline CDR1 and CDR2 sequences are SSHAT and FNYEAQ (reference sequence). CDR3 DNA: TGTGCTAGCAGCTTAGCAGGGGCGGGCAATTATCAGTTCTTC. This codes for CASSLAGAGNYQFF.

This clone came up many times. The chain recombines TRBV12-3 or TRBV12-4 with TRBJ2-1, with 10 bases identical to TRBD2. The CDR3 contains 16 residues. The J segment lost 15 bases and the V segment lost 6 bases, leaving 20 bases of the junction unmatched. CDR3 residues: CASSPYTGTSAASLFF. The CDR3, as DNA: TGTGCCAGCAGCCCCTACACCGGGACTAGCGCCGCGAGTCTGTTCTTC.

The chain is built from TRBV5-1 and TRBJ2-1; D might be TRBD2 (5 bases). V lost 4 bases and J 8 bases, leaving 25 bases between the germline ends. The CDR3 loop spans 17 amino acids. Germline V gives CDR1 SGHRS, CDR2 YFSETQ. CDR3 nucleotides: TGCGCCAGCAGCCCGCCGACTATCACCCTAGGACGGGATGAGCAGTTCTTC. Translation gives CASSPPTITLGRDEQFF.

The sample holds many counts of this clone. With a much larger clone just one base away, this may be a read error. The sample holds other DNA sequences that translate to the same CDR3. The rearrangement joins TRBV14 to TRBJ1-4; 8 bases align to TRBD1. The CDR3 runs 14 residues. Germline V gene lookup returns CDR1 SGHDN and CDR2 FVKESK. The CDR3 spells CASSRTGRDEKLFF. The CDR3 DNA reads TGTGCCAGCAGCCGGACAGGGAGAGATGAAAAGCTGTTTTTT.

By its share, this clone is medium-sized (0.01 to 0.1%). This chain uses TRBV6-1 with TRBJ1-2; D unresolved. Trimming removed 1 base from V and 8 bases from J, with 11 bases in between. The CDR3 totals 13 residues. Per the germline V gene, CDR1 is MNHNS and CDR2 is SASEGT. The CDR3 protein is CASSEVGIRGYTF. The CDR3, as DNA: TGTGCCAGCAGTGAAGTAGGTATACGAGGCTACACCTTC.

This clone was found many times. Other DNA sequences from this sample encode an identical CDR3 as well. This chain links TRBV20-1 with TRBJ1-2; D possibly corresponds to TRBD1 (6 bases). The V end was cut by 3 bases, the J end by 2 bases, with 13 bases between. The CDR3 extends over 14 amino acids. Germline-derived CDR1 and CDR2 are DFQATT and SNEGSKA (reference sequence). CDR3 protein: CSASGGGGNYGYTF. The CDR3 DNA follows: TGCAGTGCTAGTGGAGGGGGGGGGAACTATGGCTACACCTTC.

This clone occurred many times. This may arise from a read error, as a much more abundant clone is one base away. This chain uses TRBV24-1 with TRBJ1-1, with no clear D. The V end was cut by 5 bases, the J end by 5 bases, with 17 bases between. The CDR3 length is 15 residues. CDR1 KGHDR and CDR2 SFDVKD come from the germline V gene. CDR3 region: CATSGFDPRGTEAFF. CDR3 in DNA: TGTGCCACCAGTGGCTTCGACCCCCGAGGGACTGAAGCTTTCTTT.

This clone was counted many times. Sequence at one end of the junction differs from germline and may be a read error. This rearrangement joins TRBV7-7 to TRBJ2-5; 10 positions match TRBD1. Looked up from germline, CDR1 is SSHAT and CDR2 is FNYEAQ (reference sequence). This CDR3 is built from 14 residues. The DNA for the CDR3 is TGTGCTAGCAGCACGGACAGGGGGGCAGAGACCCAGTACTTC. Translated: CASSTDRGAETQYF.

By its share, this clone is medium-sized. The V and J genes are TRBV20-1 and TRBJ1-2, with D perhaps TRBD1 (6 bases). The CDR3 covers 13 residues. V was trimmed by 6 bases and J by 8 bases, leaving 19 bases between them. Germline-derived CDR1 and CDR2 are DFQATT and SNEGSKA (reference sequence). The CDR3 region is CSALGANPGGYTF. CDR3 sequence (DNA): TGCAGTGCCCTGGGGGCCAACCCTGGCGGCTACACCTTC.

This clone was recorded at least ten times. V gene TRBV7-9 combines with J gene TRBJ1-5, with 11 bases that match TRBD1. Germline V lookup: CDR1 SEHNR, CDR2 FQNEAQ (reference sequence). The ends lost 5 bases at V and 7 bases at J; junction bases unmatched: 4. This CDR3 is built from 14 residues. This CDR3 is CASSRGTGGQPQHF. CDR3 bases: TGTGCCAGCAGCCGAGGGACAGGGGGACAGCCCCAGCATTTT.

The chain links TRBV3-1 to TRBJ1-2, with unresolved D. CDR3 size: 14 residues. V was pared by 0 bases and J by 7 bases, with 12 bases between. Germline CDR1 LGHDT, CDR2 YNNKEL (reference sequence). The CDR3 DNA is TGTGCCAGCAGCCAAGATCTCCTCCCGGGTGGCTACACCTTC. It codes for CASSQDLLPGGYTF.

The gene calls are TRBV6-4 and TRBJ2-1; the D gene is possibly TRBD2 (6 bases). The V gene's germline CDR1 is MRHNA and CDR2 SNTAGT. Trimming took 0 bases from V and 8 from J, leaving 14 bases between them. The CDR3 is 15 amino acids. In nucleotides, the CDR3 is TGTGCCAGCAGTGACTCTAGCGGTCGGTCCGATGAGCAGTTCTTC. Its protein product is CASSDSSGRSDEQFF.

This clone was seen at least ten times. The chain employs TRBV27 and TRBJ2-1; no firm D call. Germline values: CDR1 MNHEY, CDR2 SMNVEV (reference sequence). The CDR3 covers 13 residues. Trimming took 6 bases from V and 10 from J, leaving 16 bases between them. The CDR3 sequence: CASRVAGTREQFF. Here the CDR3 DNA reads TGTGCCAGCAGGGTTGCCGGCACCCGCGAGCAGTTCTTC.

This clone is medium-sized within its sample. This chain uses TRBV12-3 or TRBV12-4 with TRBJ2-1; D may be TRBD1 or TRBD2 (5 bases each). The CDR3 has 13 residues. The V and J ends lost 6 bases and 9 bases respectively, with 15 bases between them. CDR3 bases: TGTGCCAGCAGCGGGGCAGGTAGGGGTGAGCAGTTCTTC. Protein sequence: CASSGAGRGEQFF.

By its share, this clone is medium-sized. This chain uses TRBV20-1 with TRBJ1-1, with unresolved D. The germline gives CDR1 DFQATT, CDR2 SNEGSKA (reference sequence). V lost 3 bases and J 6 bases, leaving 11 bases between the germline ends. There are 12 residues in the CDR3. CDR3 amino acids: CSASTPGPEAFF. The CDR3 DNA is TGCAGTGCTAGTACCCCCGGGCCTGAAGCTTTCTTT.